This TCR beta chain was recorded in a study of blood T cell repertoires in COVID-19. Study-level information: The samples span acute and convalescent COVID-19 from the United States, Italy and Spain.

This clone was recorded only once. Data came from immunoSEQ multiplex PCR; TCRdb stores just in-frame clones and leaves some out. The sample has around 300,000 clones; about nine tenths are singletons. V was pared by 2 bases and J by 2 bases, with 3 bases of the junction left unmatched. CDR1 is SGHRS and CDR2 is YFSETQ in the germline V gene. This CDR3 contains 15 residues. Donors were grouped by their self-reported clinical history. Recovered Cohort 3 donors showed two negative PCRs, clearance, or symptom resolution. Sequenced input: PBMCs or T cells enriched from blood (not recorded which). This TCR was sampled from a woman in her twenties or thirties who had recovered from COVID-19. V usage is TRBV5-1 and J usage is TRBJ2-5; 10 bases fit TRBD2. This CDR3 reads CASSFRTSGQETQYF. The CDR3 bases are TGCGCCAGCAGCTTTCGGACTAGCGGACAAGAGACCCAGTACTTC.